This is a list of T cell receptor beta chains from one sample in a study of blood T cells in healthy people across ages. TCRdb re-called the 5' RACE reads with MiXCR, one entry per CDR3 protein. The sample shows some 700,000 distinct CDR3 sequences, 22% of them seen only once. The sequenced sample consisted of blood. The source of these receptors is a man between 65 and 85 years old in good health. Each CDR3 is given without its conserved first and last residue.

>TRBJ1-5|TRBV19
ACRIVYSNQPQH
>TRBJ1-4|TRBV3-1
ASSLRGTGQREKLF
>TRBJ2-4|TRBV15
ATSITGYLAKNIQY
>TRBJ2-1|TRBV21-1
ASSQKRRQGTNNEQF
>TRBJ2-2|TRBV6-1
ASIPRGGLPGELF
>TRBJ1-1|TRBV10-3
AIRGDRGDTEAF
>TRBJ1-1|TRBV7-2
ASSARTGWTEAF
>TRBJ1-5|TRBV3-1
ASSPGRYSNQPQH
>TRBJ1-5|TRBV12-3/TRBV12-4
ASSRGVSYQPQH
>TRBJ1-3|TRBV12-3/TRBV12-4
ASSIGRGQSGNTIY
>TRBJ2-1|TRBV7-8
ASSLAGGVNEQF
>TRBJ2-1|TRBV24-1
ATSDARLAVSEQF
>TRBJ1-2|TRBV7-2
ASRRQGENYGYA
>TRBJ2-7|TRBV28
ASSHTSSSYEQY
>TRBJ1-6|TRBV10-3
AISGQGADSPLH
>TRBJ2-3|TRBV7-6
ASSLKRGVPDTQY
>TRBJ1-5|TRBV12-3/TRBV12-4
ASSLWYSNQPQH
>TRBJ2-3|TRBV20-1
SASPLGGGNTDTQY
>TRBJ1-4|TRBV9
ASSVSPANEKLF
>TRBJ2-3|TRBV5-1
ASSLEKDTQY
>TRBJ2-3|TRBV9
ASSVGGAHEDTQY
>TRBJ1-2|TRBV5-1
ASSLGPLNYGYT
>TRBJ1-2|TRBV20-1
SARDPGPHYGYT
>TRBJ2-1|TRBV14
ASSWTSGRDNEQF
>TRBJ2-1|TRBV7-9
ASSPGRLPDNEQF
>TRBJ2-3|TRBV7-9
ASSFTLSTDTQY
>TRBJ1-2|TRBV21-1
ARPRGAAYGYT
>TRBJ2-3|TRBV11-2
ASSYLLGLTDTQY
>TRBJ2-5|TRBV7-2
ASSLALTGVKTQY
>TRBJ1-2|TRBV24-1
ATQRAGGGGYT
>TRBJ1-3|TRBV6-5
ASGHRFNGYSRNTIY
>TRBJ1-1|TRBV7-2
ASSLVPGAYTEAF
>TRBJ1-2|TRBV5-1
ASSSRDRAGYT
>TRBJ1-2|TRBV19
ASGRQGGDYGYT
>TRBJ2-1|TRBV28
ASSFLSGEQL
>TRBJ2-7|TRBV12-3/TRBV12-4
ASSSQRTPNYEQY
>TRBJ2-1|TRBV20-1
SARDSREGYNEQF
>TRBJ2-3|TRBV7-9
ASRSRPIAGVVLDTQY
>TRBJ1-2|TRBV6-5
ASSSDIFGYT
>TRBJ2-5|TRBV2
ASLRGLQETQY
>TRBJ2-1|TRBV7-7
ASSLLAGATKNEQF
>TRBJ2-3|TRBV7-2
ASGWKGTDTQY
>TRBJ2-1|TRBV7-9
ASSLDRVWNEQF
>TRBJ1-1|TRBV12-3/TRBV12-4
ASSPPVTENTEAF
>TRBJ1-6|TRBV5-1
ASSVTGGILNSPLH
>TRBJ2-7|TRBV20-1
SARRRANEQY
>TRBJ1-2|TRBV29-1
SVEDGGRRGYT
>TRBJ2-1|TRBV4-1
ASSRGRGLEDNEQF
>TRBJ2-3|TRBV6-4
ARTFPDTQY
>TRBJ2-2|TRBV7-2
ASSLVGTGFPGELF
>TRBJ1-2|TRBV5-1
ASSLHSTDYGYT
>TRBJ2-3|TRBV20-1
SAGTSGARTIWTDTQY
>TRBJ2-2|TRBV5-1
ASSFGIFLAVNTGELF
>TRBJ1-2|TRBV6-2/TRBV6-3
ASSYPAALNYGYT
>TRBJ2-2|TRBV3-1
ASSQDRQGLRTGELF
>TRBJ2-5|TRBV3-1
ASSQDMTGGGKTQY
>TRBJ2-7|TRBV12-3/TRBV12-4
ASSFRGTGAYEQY
>TRBJ2-1|TRBV2
ASLGLAGTLSYNEQF
>TRBJ2-5|TRBV12-3/TRBV12-4
ASSLRGMETQY